The T cell receptor (beta chain) under discussion was sequenced for a study of T cells in Graves' hyperthyroidism and ophthalmopathy. Notes on the study in general: Blood also contained most expanded thyroid clonotypes above 0.001. The model predicted ophthalmopathy a median about 6.6 months before onset.

As regards this clonotype: Its antigen is not known.

V shed 6 bases and J 5 bases; nucleotides not matched to a gene: 11. The CDR3 runs to 15 residues. Per the germline V gene, CDR1 is MDHEN and CDR2 is SYDVKM. Using RNA transcripts as the source, TCR beta CDR3 regions were amplified. HTBI primers drove first-round RT-PCR of the TCR CDR3. One entry per CDR3 protein results from TCRdb running MiXCR on the multiplex PCR reads. The repertoire holds over 250,000 distinct CDR3 sequences, with 25% as singletons. The blood sample was taken at first hyperthyroidism diagnosis, before any ophthalmopathy symptoms. The source of the PBMCs was around 9 ml of fresh peripheral blood.

The gene calls are TRBV28 and TRBJ1-1; 8 nucleotides match TRBD1. The sample taken for sequencing was blood. The receptor's source is a man in his forties with Graves' hyperthyroidism that later progressed to Graves' ophthalmopathy. For the CDR3, the DNA is TGTGCCAGCAGATCGGGGGTACAGGGGGGGACTGAAGCTTTCTTT. It encodes CASRSGVQGGTEAFF.